This record covers a single TCR beta chain. As handled by the study authors: Cell counts per sample came from amplifying reference gene primers. Some clones are missing from TCRdb's copy, which holds only in-frame ones; the method was immunoSEQ multiplex PCR. V, J and clone size are those of that table, while D and trimming were read from the DNA. Counted here are roughly 250,000 clones, about 87% occurring once; the ten biggest clones make up approximately 1.2%. CDR3 length: 16 amino acids. V lost 2 bases to trimming and J lost 2 bases, with 13 bases between them. Germline assignment: CDR1 SGHNT and CDR2 YENEEA. The record originates from a study of blood T cell repertoires in COVID-19. Study summary: COVID-19 samples collected from the United States, Italy and Spain covered acute and convalescent phases.

Residents of over 20 US areas, aged roughly 18 to 89 years, made up the participants. Participant-reported clinical history was the basis for cohort assignment. This receptor was identified in a woman in her 40s with acute COVID-19. Sequencing input: PBMCs or T cells enriched from blood (not recorded which). The chain employs TRBV11-3 and TRBJ1-3, with D unresolved. CDR3 region: CASSLRKGGPGNTIYF. The DNA for the CDR3 is TGTGCCAGCAGCTTAAGGAAGGGAGGGCCTGGAAACACCATATATTTT. Together with reference TRBV11-3 and TRBJ1-3, the CDR3 gives the full variable domain: EAGVVQSPRYKIIEKKQPVAFWCNPISGHNTLYWYLQNLGQGPELLIRYENEEAVDDSQLPKDRFSAERLKGVDSTLKIQPAELGDSAVYLCASSLRKGGPGNTIYFGEGSWLTVV.